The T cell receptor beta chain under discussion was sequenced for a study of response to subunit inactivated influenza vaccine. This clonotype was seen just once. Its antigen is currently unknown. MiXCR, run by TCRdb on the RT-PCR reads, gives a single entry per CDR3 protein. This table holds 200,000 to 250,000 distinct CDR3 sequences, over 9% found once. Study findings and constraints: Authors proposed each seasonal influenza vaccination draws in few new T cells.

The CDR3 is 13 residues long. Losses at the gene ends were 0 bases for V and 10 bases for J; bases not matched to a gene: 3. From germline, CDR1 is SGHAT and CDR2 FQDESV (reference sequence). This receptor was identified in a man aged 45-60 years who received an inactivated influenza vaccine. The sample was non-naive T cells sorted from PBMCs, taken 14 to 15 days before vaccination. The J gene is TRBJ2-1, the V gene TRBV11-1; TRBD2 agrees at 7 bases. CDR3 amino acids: CASSLAGGREQFF. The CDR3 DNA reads TGTGCCAGCAGCTTAGCGGGGGGGAGGGAGCAGTTCTTC.